Listed below are T cell receptor beta chains from one sample, sequenced in a study of T cells in Graves' hyperthyroidism and ophthalmopathy. TCRdb analysed the multiplex PCR reads with MiXCR anew, one entry per CDR3 protein. The sample includes fewer than 650,000 distinct CDR3 sequences, approximately 15% of them seen just once. Sample: blood. The receptors originated from a woman under 30 with Graves' ophthalmopathy. Each CDR3 is given with its conserved first and last residue. The order of the fields is J gene, D gene, clone size, V gene, CDR3 protein, CDR3 DNA. D genes are given only for firm matches. Clone size is given for some rows only: seen once, a few or many times, or a class if the clone is expanded.

TRBJ1-2 TRBD1 . TRBV28 CASSLSGQGALGYGYTF TGTGCCAGCAGTTTGTCGGGACAGGGGGCGCTCGGCTATGGCTACACCTTC
TRBJ2-3 . . TRBV6-5 CASSYSGTYTDTQYF TGTGCCAGCAGTTACTCGGGGACCTACACAGATACGCAGTATTTT
TRBJ2-4 . many TRBV7-2 CASRTALAKNIQYF TGTGCCAGCAGAACGGCTTTAGCCAAAAACATTCAGTACTTC
TRBJ2-2 TRBD2 many TRBV20-1 CSARTSGRATGTGELFF TGCAGTGCTAGGACTAGCGGGAGGGCCACGGGCACCGGGGAGCTGTTTTTT
TRBJ2-5 TRBD2 . TRBV6-1 CASSRRLAGVRETQYF TGTGCCAGCAGTCGAAGACTAGCGGGAGTGAGAGAGACCCAGTACTTC
TRBJ2-5 . many TRBV28 CASSLKEGVRETQYF TGTGCCAGCAGTTTGAAGGAGGGGGTGAGAGAGACCCAGTACTTC
TRBJ2-4 . many TRBV27 CASSSVAKNIQYF TGTGCCAGCAGTTCGGTAGCCAAAAACATTCAGTACTTC
TRBJ2-1 TRBD2 . TRBV7-2 CASSLLGLAGVPEQFF TGTGCCAGCAGCTTGCTGGGACTAGCGGGAGTCCCTGAGCAGTTCTTC
TRBJ1-4 TRBD1 . TRBV18 CASSAGQMEKLFF TGTGCCAGCTCGGCGGGACAGATGGAAAAACTGTTTTTT
TRBJ1-4 TRBD1 few TRBV27 CASSLDRGRSNEKLFF TGTGCCAGCAGTTTGGACAGGGGGCGATCTAATGAAAAACTGTTTTTT
TRBJ1-2 . . TRBV7-2 CASSLLARAESANYGYTF TGTGCCAGCAGCTTATTAGCTCGTGCAGAAAGCGCGAACTATGGCTACACCTTC
TRBJ1-4 TRBD1 few TRBV28 CASSEGQGVTNEKLFF TGTGCCAGCAGTGAGGGACAGGGTGTAACTAATGAAAAACTGTTTTTT
TRBJ1-2 TRBD1 . TRBV11-1 CASSLADHRGSYTF TGTGCCAGCAGCTTAGCGGACCACAGGGGAAGCTACACCTTC
TRBJ2-3 TRBD2 . TRBV28 CASSRTGTSGAGTSTDTQYF TGTGCCAGCAGCCGGACCGGGACTAGCGGGGCAGGGACGAGCACAGATACGCAGTATTTT
TRBJ2-1 TRBD2 many TRBV28 CASSGPAGTSGSYEQFF TGTGCCAGCAGTGGCCCGGCGGGGACTAGCGGGAGTTATGAGCAGTTCTTC
TRBJ2-5 TRBD2 once TRBV19 CASSIQTSSETQYF TGTGCCAGTAGTATACAGACTAGCTCTGAGACCCAGTACTTC
TRBJ1-6 TRBD1 many TRBV5-1 CASSISTGRNSPLHF TGCGCCAGCAGCATTTCGACAGGGAGGAATTCACCCCTCCACTTT
TRBJ1-6 . few TRBV18 CASSPPSGAGALHF TGTGCCAGCTCACCTCCCTCGGGGGCCGGGGCCCTCCACTTT
TRBJ2-1 . many TRBV7-2 CASSLVGVHNEQFF TGTGCCAGCAGCTTAGTAGGGGTCCACAATGAGCAGTTCTTC
TRBJ1-1 TRBD1 many TRBV7-8 CASSLGTGAFVDTEAFF TGTGCCAGCAGCTTAGGGACAGGGGCCTTCGTGGACACTGAAGCTTTCTTT
TRBJ2-1 TRBD2 few TRBV20-1 CSAGWEGREEQFF TGCAGTGCTGGCTGGGAGGGGCGGGAAGAGCAGTTCTTC
TRBJ2-7 . many TRBV7-8 CASSLVLISYEQYF TGTGCCAGCAGCTTAGTATTGATCTCCTACGAGCAGTACTTC
TRBJ2-1 . few TRBV20-1 CSARDEGESSYNEQFF TGCAGTGCTAGAGATGAGGGGGAGAGCTCCTACAATGAGCAGTTCTTC
TRBJ2-1 . many TRBV7-9 CASSLASAYNEQFF TGTGCCAGCAGCTTAGCTTCAGCCTACAATGAGCAGTTCTTC
TRBJ2-1 . many TRBV7-3 CASSLTFRDNEQFF TGTGCCAGCAGCTTAACGTTCAGGGACAATGAGCAGTTCTTC
TRBJ1-2 . few TRBV19 CASSPKGVGYTF TGTGCCAGTAGCCCCAAAGGTGTTGGCTACACCTTC
TRBJ1-5 TRBD1 . TRBV20-1 CSARPTGSNQPQHF TGCAGTGCTAGACCGACAGGGAGCAATCAGCCCCAGCATTTT
TRBJ2-2 TRBD2 . TRBV3-1 CASSQEWMREWTGELFF TGTGCCAGCAGCCAAGAATGGATGCGGGAGTGGACCGGGGAGCTGTTTTTT
TRBJ2-5 . . TRBV4-1 CASSQAQGRETQYF TGCGCCAGCAGCCAAGCCCAGGGGCGAGAGACCCAGTACTTC
TRBJ2-3 . many TRBV28 CASSLAGGTDTQYF TGTGCCAGCAGTTTAGCAGGGGGCACAGATACGCAGTATTTT
TRBJ2-3 . . TRBV19 CASSIDRVNPDTQYF TGTGCCAGTAGTATAGACAGGGTTAACCCAGATACGCAGTATTTT
TRBJ1-5 . . TRBV12-5 CASGGGVPQPQHF TGTGCTAGTGGGGGAGGTGTTCCGCAGCCCCAGCATTTT
TRBJ2-7 TRBD2 few TRBV19 CASSSRSGSEGEQYF TGTGCCAGTAGTTCAAGAAGCGGGAGTGAGGGAGAGCAGTACTTC
TRBJ2-1 . many TRBV24-1 CATSVRGVGTDEQFF TGTGCCACCAGTGTACGGGGGGTTGGGACAGATGAGCAGTTCTTC
TRBJ2-1 TRBD2 . TRBV19 CASELVAGGYNEQFF TGTGCCAGCGAACTGGTAGCGGGAGGGTACAATGAGCAGTTCTTC
TRBJ1-2 . few TRBV27 CASSFSAGANYGYTF TGTGCCAGCAGTTTTTCGGCAGGGGCGAACTATGGCTACACCTTC
TRBJ2-1 TRBD2 many TRBV27 CASSRTSGSPYNEQFF TGTGCCAGCAGTCGGACTAGCGGGAGTCCCTACAATGAGCAGTTCTTC
TRBJ2-7 . many TRBV30 CAWSVLGGPYEQYF TGTGCCTGGAGTGTACTAGGGGGTCCCTACGAGCAGTACTTC
TRBJ2-3 . . TRBV29-1 CSVESSSSTDTQYF TGCAGCGTTGAGTCCAGCTCTAGCACAGATACGCAGTATTTT
TRBJ2-1 TRBD2 many TRBV6-2/TRBV6-3 CASTQLGLAAHNEQFF TGTGCCAGCACCCAATTAGGACTAGCGGCCCACAATGAGCAGTTCTTC
TRBJ2-1 TRBD2 . TRBV4-1 CASSQAPRASGNHEQFF TGCGCCAGCAGCCAAGCCCCGCGGGCTAGCGGGAACCATGAGCAGTTCTTC
TRBJ2-7 TRBD1 . TRBV27 CASSLSIRDRGYEQYF TGTGCCAGCAGTTTATCGATCCGGGACAGGGGCTACGAGCAGTACTTC
TRBJ2-2 . . TRBV14 CASSQGWGGGELFF TGTGCCAGCAGCCAAGGTTGGGGCGGCGGGGAGCTGTTTTTT
TRBJ2-7 . few TRBV20-1 CSAPTGHGYEQYF TGCAGTGCCCCGACAGGACATGGGTACGAGCAGTACTTC
TRBJ2-1 TRBD2 many TRBV20-1 CSAFRGFSGWNEQFF TGCAGTGCTTTCCGAGGCTTTAGCGGGTGGAATGAGCAGTTCTTC
TRBJ2-7 . many TRBV6-2/TRBV6-3 CASSYSMGNEQYF TGTGCCAGCAGTTACTCGATGGGCAACGAGCAGTACTTC
TRBJ2-6 . few TRBV28 CASVISGANVLTF TGTGCCAGCGTCATCTCTGGGGCCAACGTCCTGACTTTC
TRBJ2-3 . many TRBV30 CAWSSVTATQYF TGTGCCTGGAGTAGTGTGACGGCTACGCAGTATTTT
TRBJ2-5 TRBD2 few TRBV5-6 CASSFYPSGSGETQYF TGTGCCAGCAGCTTTTATCCTAGCGGGAGTGGAGAGACCCAGTACTTC
TRBJ2-4 . many TRBV7-2 CASSSLPRELRENIQYF TGTGCCAGCAGCTCACTCCCTCGGGAGCTTAGGGAAAACATTCAGTACTTC
TRBJ2-1 TRBD1 few TRBV7-9 CASSTRGQGHNEQFF TGTGCCAGCAGCACTAGGGGACAGGGCCACAATGAGCAGTTCTTC
TRBJ2-5 . few TRBV4-3 CASSQVGTSGETQYF TGCGCCAGCAGCCAAGTCGGGACTTCCGGCGAGACCCAGTACTTC
TRBJ2-1 TRBD2 . TRBV3-1 CASSRGLAGSNEQFF TGTGCCAGCAGCCGGGGGCTAGCGGGGTCCAATGAGCAGTTCTTC
TRBJ2-7 TRBD2 many TRBV7-9 CASSYGGGATYEQYF TGTGCCAGCAGCTACGGGGGGGGGGCCACCTACGAGCAGTACTTC